This T cell receptor beta chain was sequenced during a study of T cells in Graves' hyperthyroidism and ophthalmopathy. The CDR3 regions of TCR beta were amplified from RNA transcripts. A set of HTBI primers served as the primers for a first-round RT-PCR of the TCR CDR3. TCRdb reprocessed the multiplex PCR reads via MiXCR and lists one record per CDR3 protein. This sample yields approximately 700,000 distinct CDR3 sequences, of which approximately 42% are seen a single time; about 7.2% belongs to the top ten. This clonotype was seen only a few times. This TCR was recovered from an adult man with Graves' disease, either hyperthyroidism or ophthalmopathy (not recorded which). Material: peripheral blood or thyroid tissue (not recorded which).

The CDR3 DNA sequence: TGTGCCAGCAGCTTGGATCCAGGGAATGTCTACGAGCAGTACTTC. This gives the protein CASSLDPGNVYEQYF. The chain combines TRBV5-5 with TRBJ2-7, with a tentative D call TRBD1 (5 bases). The length of the CDR3 is 15 residues. Trimming removed 0 bases from V and 3 bases from J, with 13 bases in between. Looked up from germline, CDR1 is SGHKS and CDR2 is YYEKEE (reference sequence).